The 6 T cell receptor beta chains given below trace back to one sample, sequenced in a study of blood T cells in healthy people across ages. With a J-beta primer mix and a sample-barcoded 5' primer, a second PCR ran about 7 to 12 cycles. TCRdb redid the calling of the 5' RACE reads with MiXCR, one entry per CDR3 protein. Counted here are about 1,600,000 distinct CDR3 sequences, about 43% occurring once; the ten biggest clones make up around 8%. The material sequenced was blood. The receptors were gathered from a woman aged 18-35 years in good health.

The chain joins TRBV2 to TRBJ2-3; no clear D. Germline CDR1 is SNHLY and CDR2 is FYNNEI. V lost 3 bases to trimming and J lost 3 bases, with 13 bases between them. The CDR3 has 15 amino acids. The CDR3 DNA reads TGTGCCAGCAGTGATAGAAGGGCGAAAACAGATACGCAGTATTTT. This translates into CASSDRRAKTDTQYF.

This clonotype has just a few counts. The chain uses TRBV6-1 and TRBJ2-3, with 8 bases fitting TRBD1. Germline CDR1 and CDR2: MNHNS and SASEGT. V shed 6 bases, J shed 0 bases, and the junction held 11 bases outside the gene matches. CDR3 length equals 17 residues. CDR3: CASRRPGTGLSTDTQYF. In DNA, the CDR3 is TGTGCCAGCAGACGCCCCGGGACAGGTCTAAGCACAGATACGCAGTATTTT.

This rearrangement joins TRBV4-2 to TRBJ2-2; TRBD2 matches at 8 bases. The V and J ends lost 4 bases and 4 bases, in that order; junction bases with no gene match: 11. The CDR3 contains 17 residues. The V gene's germline CDR1 is LGHNA and CDR2 YNFKEQ. In nucleotides, the CDR3 is TGTGCCAGCAGCCCGTCAGTCTTACTAGCGGTCACCGGGGAGCTGTTTTTT. This codes for CASSPSVLLAVTGELFF.

This chain uses TRBV20-1 with TRBJ2-7; the match to TRBD2 covers 9 bases. From germline, CDR1 is DFQATT and CDR2 SNEGSKA (reference sequence). The CDR3 runs to 13 residues. V dropped 6 bases and J dropped 0; count of bases not matched to a gene: 3. The CDR3 bases are TGCAGTGCCGCGACTAGCGGCTCCTACGAGCAGTACTTC. It translates to CSAATSGSYEQYF.

This rearrangement joins TRBV11-2 to TRBJ2-1; TRBD2 aligns across 12 bases. V lost 6 bases to trimming and J lost 7 bases; unmatched junction nucleotides: 7. CDR1 and CDR2 from the germline V gene are SGHAT and FQNNGV. This CDR3 spans 15 amino acids. The CDR3 DNA is TGTGCCAGCAGTGAGACTAGCGGGAGTATGAATGAGCAGTTCTTC. Protein sequence: CASSETSGSMNEQFF.

The rearrangement links TRBV12-3 or TRBV12-4 to TRBJ2-2; perhaps TRBD2 as D (5 bases). CDR3 length: 17 residues. Trimming pared 8 bases from V and 0 bases from J, leaving 19 bases between. CDR3 nucleotides: TGTGCCAGCTGTTCTAACGGGATGACCGCGAACACCGGGGAGCTGTTTTTT. Its protein product is CASCSNGMTANTGELFF.